Listed below are T cell receptor beta chains from one sample, sequenced in a study of cytomegalovirus exposure and HLA in healthy donors. This table comes from immunoSEQ multiplex PCR, and its TCRdb copy is limited to in-frame clones, with some not included. Its table records approximately 110,000 clones. The sequencing input was PBMCs. All receptors come from a man aged 40-55 years in good health and CMV-seronegative. Both conserved end residues are part of each CDR3. The D gene is left open where the match is weak.

d_call: TRBD2
j_call: TRBJ2-2
v_call: TRBV18
cdr3_nt: TGTGCCAGCTCACCACCGTCTCTAGCGGGAGGGACCGGGGAGCTGTTTTTT
cdr3_aa: CASSPPSLAGGTGELFF

d_call: TRBD1
j_call: TRBJ1-4
v_call: TRBV7-9
cdr3_nt: TGTGCCAGCAGCCCCATCGGGACAGGGAATGAAAAACTGTTTTTT
cdr3_aa: CASSPIGTGNEKLFF

d_call: .
j_call: TRBJ1-1
v_call: TRBV5-4
cdr3_nt: TGTGCCAGCAGCTCTAAGAGGGTTAACACTGAAGCTTTCTTT
cdr3_aa: CASSSKRVNTEAFF

d_call: TRBD2
j_call: TRBJ2-7
v_call: TRBV5-4
cdr3_nt: TGTGCCAGCAGCTTGGCGGGGGGGCGGGTCGAGCAGTACTTC
cdr3_aa: CASSLAGGRVEQYF

d_call: .
j_call: TRBJ1-2
v_call: TRBV30
cdr3_nt: TGTGCCTGGACGCGCCCCGGCGTCAGGTTAAACTATGGCTACACCTTC
cdr3_aa: CAWTRPGVRLNYGYTF

d_call: .
j_call: TRBJ1-4
v_call: TRBV2
cdr3_nt: TGTGCCAGCGGGGGAGAAGGACTAGGCGAAAAACTGTTTTTT
cdr3_aa: CASGGEGLGEKLFF

d_call: .
j_call: TRBJ1-1
v_call: TRBV27
cdr3_nt: TGTGCCAGCAGTTTATACCCCGGGTACACTGAAGCTTTCTTT
cdr3_aa: CASSLYPGYTEAFF

d_call: .
j_call: TRBJ2-7
v_call: TRBV7-8
cdr3_nt: TGTGCCAGCAGCCCGGTCGACGAGCAGTACTTC
cdr3_aa: CASSPVDEQYF

d_call: .
j_call: TRBJ2-5
v_call: TRBV5-5
cdr3_nt: TGTGCCAGCAGCTTGCAGGGGCAAGAGACCCAGTACTTC
cdr3_aa: CASSLQGQETQYF

d_call: TRBD1
j_call: TRBJ2-3
v_call: TRBV30
cdr3_nt: TGTGCCTGGAGTACGGACAGGGGGCAGGTAGATACGCAGTATTTT
cdr3_aa: CAWSTDRGQVDTQYF

d_call: .
j_call: TRBJ2-3
v_call: TRBV7-3
cdr3_nt: TGTGCCAGCAGCTTAACGTCCGGAGGGAGGACGACAGATACGCAGTATTTT
cdr3_aa: CASSLTSGGRTTDTQYF

d_call: .
j_call: TRBJ1-2
v_call: TRBV5-6
cdr3_nt: TGTGCCAGCAGCTTGTCGAGGAATGGCTACACCTTC
cdr3_aa: CASSLSRNGYTF

d_call: .
j_call: TRBJ1-2
v_call: TRBV4-1
cdr3_nt: TGCGCCAGCAGCCAAGATTTTGCCGGCTATGGCTACACCTTC
cdr3_aa: CASSQDFAGYGYTF

d_call: .
j_call: TRBJ2-4
v_call: TRBV19
cdr3_nt: TGTGCCAGTAGTATAGATGCGGCTTCGATGGGTTCACTAGCCAAAAACATTCAGTACTTC
cdr3_aa: CASSIDAASMGSLAKNIQYF

d_call: TRBD1
j_call: TRBJ1-5
v_call: TRBV28
cdr3_nt: TGTGCCAGCAAGACAGGGGGCTCGTTTAGCAATCAGCCCCAGCATTTT
cdr3_aa: CASKTGGSFSNQPQHF

d_call: TRBD2
j_call: TRBJ2-5
v_call: TRBV28
cdr3_nt: TGTGCCAGCAGTCCAGGAGGGGAGGGGCAAGAGACCCAGTACTTC
cdr3_aa: CASSPGGEGQETQYF

d_call: .
j_call: TRBJ1-2
v_call: TRBV5-4
cdr3_nt: TGTGCCAGCACATACAGGGATCGGTATGGCTACACCTTC
cdr3_aa: CASTYRDRYGYTF

d_call: .
j_call: TRBJ2-6
v_call: TRBV5-6
cdr3_nt: TGTGCCAGCAGCGTCACGGTCTCTGGGGCCAACGTCCTGACTTTC
cdr3_aa: CASSVTVSGANVLTF

d_call: TRBD1
j_call: TRBJ2-1
v_call: TRBV7-7
cdr3_nt: TGTGCTAGCAGCTTAGACAGGGGTGTGAATGAGCAGTTCTTC
cdr3_aa: CASSLDRGVNEQFF

d_call: TRBD2
j_call: TRBJ2-5
v_call: TRBV7-6
cdr3_nt: TGTGCCAGCAGCCCTTGGACTAGCGGGAGTCTGGCGGAGACCCAGTACTTC
cdr3_aa: CASSPWTSGSLAETQYF

d_call: TRBD2
j_call: TRBJ2-2
v_call: TRBV7-2
cdr3_nt: TGTGCCAGCAGCGGCCGGGGGGGGGTGGGCACCGGGGAGCTGTTTTTT
cdr3_aa: CASSGRGGVGTGELFF

d_call: .
j_call: TRBJ1-1
v_call: TRBV5-1
cdr3_nt: TGCGCCAGCAGGAGTTTCCCGGGATCGGGGACTGAAGCTTTCTTT
cdr3_aa: CASRSFPGSGTEAFF

d_call: .
j_call: TRBJ2-1
v_call: TRBV5-1
cdr3_nt: TGCGCCAACAGCATTCTGAGCAATGAGCAGTTCTTC
cdr3_aa: CANSILSNEQFF

d_call: .
j_call: TRBJ2-7
v_call: TRBV21-1
cdr3_nt: TGTGCCAGCGGGGGACAGAACTACGAGCAGTACTTC
cdr3_aa: CASGGQNYEQYF

d_call: .
j_call: TRBJ1-2
v_call: TRBV7-2
cdr3_nt: TGTGCCAGCAGCTTAGACAGGGTGGGCGGCTACACCTTC
cdr3_aa: CASSLDRVGGYTF

d_call: TRBD1
j_call: TRBJ1-5
v_call: TRBV30
cdr3_nt: TGTGCCTGGGGACAGGGGTTTGATCAGCCCCAGCATTTT
cdr3_aa: CAWGQGFDQPQHF

d_call: TRBD1
j_call: TRBJ1-2
v_call: TRBV2
cdr3_nt: TGTGCCAGCAGGTTCGACAGGGCGGATGGCTACACCTTC
cdr3_aa: CASRFDRADGYTF

d_call: TRBD1
j_call: TRBJ1-2
v_call: TRBV7-9
cdr3_nt: TGTGCCAGCAGCAGACAGGGGACCAACTATGGCTACACCTTC
cdr3_aa: CASSRQGTNYGYTF

d_call: .
j_call: TRBJ2-1
v_call: TRBV19
cdr3_nt: TGTGCCAGTAGTATAGCGGGAATTCACAATGAGCAGTTCTTC
cdr3_aa: CASSIAGIHNEQFF

d_call: .
j_call: TRBJ1-3
v_call: TRBV28
cdr3_nt: TGTGCCAGCGCGTTTCGCTCTGGAAACACCATATATTTT
cdr3_aa: CASAFRSGNTIYF

d_call: TRBD2
j_call: TRBJ2-1
v_call: TRBV5-8
cdr3_nt: TGTGCCAGCAGAACCGGGCGGGGGATGGGGAATGAGCAGTTCTTC
cdr3_aa: CASRTGRGMGNEQFF

d_call: .
j_call: TRBJ1-3
v_call: TRBV6-5
cdr3_nt: TGTGCCAGCAGTCCTCACCGGGAGGGAAACACCATATATTTT
cdr3_aa: CASSPHREGNTIYF

d_call: .
j_call: TRBJ2-4
v_call: TRBV6-5
cdr3_nt: TGTGCCAGCAGTAACAGGGTGGGGTACCAGTACTTC
cdr3_aa: CASSNRVGYQYF

d_call: .
j_call: TRBJ2-6
v_call: TRBV10-3
cdr3_nt: TGTGCCATCACCGCAGATTACTCTGGGGCCAACGTCCTGACTTTC
cdr3_aa: CAITADYSGANVLTF

d_call: TRBD1
j_call: TRBJ1-1
v_call: TRBV2
cdr3_nt: TGTGCCAGCAGACGCGGACAGGGCAGCGCTGAAGCTTTCTTT
cdr3_aa: CASRRGQGSAEAFF

d_call: .
j_call: TRBJ2-7
v_call: TRBV6-5
cdr3_nt: TGTGCCAGCAGTTACTCCGTCCGCGGCTCCTACGAGCAGTACTTC
cdr3_aa: CASSYSVRGSYEQYF

d_call: TRBD2
j_call: TRBJ2-3
v_call: TRBV7-9
cdr3_nt: TGTGCCAGCAGCTTAGGGGAGGGGTTCAGAGATACGCAGTATTTT
cdr3_aa: CASSLGEGFRDTQYF

d_call: .
j_call: TRBJ2-5
v_call: TRBV5-1
cdr3_nt: TGCGCCAGCAGCACTCAAGAGACCCAGTACTTC
cdr3_aa: CASSTQETQYF